These T cell receptor beta chains were read from a single sample in a study of T cell repertoires in aging, cancer and after chemotherapy. TCRdb re-called the multiplex PCR reads with MiXCR, one entry per CDR3 protein. The sample shows more than 8,000 distinct CDR3 sequences, roughly a third of them seen only once. Sequencing was done on a sample of blood. The receptors were gathered from a human donor in good health. The donor label of this sample is uncertain. The CDR3 runs from the conserved cysteine through the conserved F or W. D genes are given only for firm matches. Not all rows give a size; the values are once, few, many and, for expanded clones, a class.

TRBV6-5,TRBJ1-5,NA,few,CASSYSQGGNQPQHF,TGTGCCAGCAGTTACTCCCAGGGTGGCAATCAGCCCCAGCATTTT
TRBV4-3,TRBJ2-1,NA,NA,CASSQEGSDNEQFF,TGCGCCAGCAGCCAAGAAGGCTCTGACAATGAGCAGTTCTTC
TRBV29-1,TRBJ2-5,NA,medium-sized,CSVRASQETQYF,TGCAGCGTACGAGCTAGCCAAGAGACCCAGTACTTC
TRBV7-6,TRBJ2-7,NA,NA,CASSPGPNYEQYF,TGTGCCAGCAGCCCGGGACCGAACTACGAGCAGTACTTC
TRBV19,TRBJ2-7,NA,medium-sized,CASSKGRDSYEQYF,TGTGCCAGTAGTAAAGGACGGGACTCCTACGAGCAGTACTTC
TRBV7-6,TRBJ2-2,TRBD2,few,CASSLTSGGTGELFF,TGTGCCAGCAGCTTGACTAGCGGGGGGACCGGGGAGCTGTTTTTT
TRBV10-3,TRBJ2-3,NA,NA,CAISPVGEDTQYF,TGTGCCATCAGCCCTGTCGGGGAAGATACGCAGTATTTT
TRBV7-9,TRBJ2-5,NA,NA,CASSLAGRQETQYF,TGTGCCAGCAGCTTAGCGGGGCGCCAAGAGACCCAGTACTTC
TRBV6-1,TRBJ2-4,NA,NA,CASSARDRTKNIQYF,TGTGCCAGCAGTGCCCGAGACAGGACGAAAAACATTCAGTACTTC
TRBV13,TRBJ2-1,TRBD2,once,CASSFTLAGEGNEQFF,TGTGCCAGCAGCTTTACGCTAGCGGGGGAGGGGAATGAGCAGTTCTTC
TRBV6-6,TRBJ1-1,NA,NA,CASSYSIVGGTEAFF,TGTGCCAGCAGTTACTCGATCGTAGGGGGCACTGAAGCTTTCTTT
TRBV6-2/TRBV6-3,TRBJ1-2,NA,NA,CASSWAPNYGYTF,TGTGCCAGCAGTTGGGCTCCTAACTATGGCTACACCTTC
TRBV5-4,TRBJ2-2,NA,few,CASSLPGDLSGELFF,TGTGCCAGCAGCTTGCCAGGGGATCTTAGCGGGGAGCTGTTTTTT
TRBV13,TRBJ2-3,TRBD2,NA,CASSATVAGGPDTRYF,TGTGCCAGCAGCGCAACCGTAGCGGGGGGGCCAGATACGCGGTATTTT
TRBV6-5,TRBJ2-7,TRBD1,few,CASSPGTGVDEQYF,TGTGCCAGCAGCCCCGGGACAGGGGTAGACGAGCAGTACTTC
TRBV5-1,TRBJ2-7,TRBD2,once,CASSLEGLAYYEQYF,TGCGCCAGCAGCTTGGAGGGACTAGCCTACTACGAGCAGTACTTC
TRBV5-6,TRBJ2-4,NA,NA,CASSLYGTAKNIQYF,TGTGCCAGCAGCTTATATGGTACGGCCAAAAACATTCAGTACTTC
TRBV15,TRBJ2-5,TRBD1,few,CATSRFLGQGFGETQYF,TGTGCCACCAGCAGATTCCTAGGACAGGGGTTCGGAGAGACCCAGTACTTC
TRBV4-2,TRBJ2-7,NA,NA,CASSQGQSGIYEQYF,TGCGCCAGCAGCCAAGGACAGTCGGGGATCTACGAGCAGTACTTC